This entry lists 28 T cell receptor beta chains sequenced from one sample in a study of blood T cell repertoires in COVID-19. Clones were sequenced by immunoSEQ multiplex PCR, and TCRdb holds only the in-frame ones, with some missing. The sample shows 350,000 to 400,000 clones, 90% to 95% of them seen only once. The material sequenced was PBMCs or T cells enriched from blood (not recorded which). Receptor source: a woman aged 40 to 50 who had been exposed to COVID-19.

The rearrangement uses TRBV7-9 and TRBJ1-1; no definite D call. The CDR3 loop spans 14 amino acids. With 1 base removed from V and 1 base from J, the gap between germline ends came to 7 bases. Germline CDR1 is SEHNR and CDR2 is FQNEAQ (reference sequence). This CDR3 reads CASSLVRGNTEAFF. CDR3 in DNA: TGTGCCAGCAGCTTAGTACGGGGGAACACTGAAGCTTTCTTT.

The CDR3, as DNA: TGTGCCAGTAGTGCGCTAGCGGGGATCCAAGAGACCCAGTACTTC. Its translation is CASSALAGIQETQYF. This chain connects TRBV19 to TRBJ2-5; TRBD2 matches 9 bases. The CDR3 is 15 amino acids. Germline V gene lookup returns CDR1 LNHDA and CDR2 SQIVND (reference sequence). V trimming: 5 bases; J trimming: 1 base; junction bases outside the gene matches: 5.

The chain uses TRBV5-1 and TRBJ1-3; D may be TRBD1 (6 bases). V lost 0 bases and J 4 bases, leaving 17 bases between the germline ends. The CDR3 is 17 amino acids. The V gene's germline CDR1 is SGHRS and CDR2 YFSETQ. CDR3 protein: CASSLGTGRLGGNTIYF. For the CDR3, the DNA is TGCGCCAGCAGCTTGGGAACAGGGCGCTTGGGAGGAAACACCATATATTTT.

The CDR3 region has the DNA TGTGCCAGCAGCCGGGGGTTGGGGAACACCGGGGAGCTGTTTTTT. It specifies CASSRGLGNTGELFF. The rearrangement joins TRBV5-4 to TRBJ2-2, with D possibly TRBD2 on 6 matching bases. The CDR3 is 15 residues long. Trimming took 4 bases from V and 1 from J, leaving 11 bases between them. Germline V gene lookup returns CDR1 SGHNT and CDR2 YYREEE (reference sequence).

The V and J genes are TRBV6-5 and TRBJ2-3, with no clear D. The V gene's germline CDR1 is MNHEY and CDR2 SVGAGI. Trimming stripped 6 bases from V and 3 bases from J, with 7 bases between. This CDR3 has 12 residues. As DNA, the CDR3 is TGTGCCAGCAGACAACAGACAGATACGCAGTATTTT. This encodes CASRQQTDTQYF.

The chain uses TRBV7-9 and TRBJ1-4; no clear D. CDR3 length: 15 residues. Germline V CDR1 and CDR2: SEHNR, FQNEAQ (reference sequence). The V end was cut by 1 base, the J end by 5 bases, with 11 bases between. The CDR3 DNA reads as TGTGCCAGCAGCTTAGGGGGAAGGGAGAATGAAAAACTGTTTTTT. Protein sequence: CASSLGGRENEKLFF.

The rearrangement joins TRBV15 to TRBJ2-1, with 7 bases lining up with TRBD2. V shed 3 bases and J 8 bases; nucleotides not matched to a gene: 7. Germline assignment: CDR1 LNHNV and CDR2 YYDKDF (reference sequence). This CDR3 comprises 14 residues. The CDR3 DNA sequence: TGTGCCACCAGCAGTAGGCTAGCGGTCGATGAGCAGTTCTTC. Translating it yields CATSSRLAVDEQFF.

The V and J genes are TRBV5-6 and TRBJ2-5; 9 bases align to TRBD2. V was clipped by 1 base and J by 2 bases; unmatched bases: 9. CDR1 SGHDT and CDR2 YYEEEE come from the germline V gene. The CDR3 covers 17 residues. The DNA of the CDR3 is TGTGCCAGCAGCTTGATTATGGGCGGGAGGGCGCAAGAGACCCAGTACTTC. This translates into CASSLIMGGRAQETQYF. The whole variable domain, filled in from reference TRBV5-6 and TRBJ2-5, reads DAGVTQSPTHLIKTRGQQVTLRCSPKSGHDTVSWYQQALGQGPQFIFQYYEEEERQRGNFPDRFSGHQFPNYSSELNVNALLLGDSALYLCASSLIMGGRAQETQYFGPGTRLLVL.

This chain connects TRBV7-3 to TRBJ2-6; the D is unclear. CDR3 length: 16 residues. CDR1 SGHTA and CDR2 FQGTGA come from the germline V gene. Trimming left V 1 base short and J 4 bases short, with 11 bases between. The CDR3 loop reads CASSLSVVLGANVLTF. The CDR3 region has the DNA TGTGCCAGCAGCTTAAGTGTAGTGTTAGGGGCCAACGTCCTGACTTTC.

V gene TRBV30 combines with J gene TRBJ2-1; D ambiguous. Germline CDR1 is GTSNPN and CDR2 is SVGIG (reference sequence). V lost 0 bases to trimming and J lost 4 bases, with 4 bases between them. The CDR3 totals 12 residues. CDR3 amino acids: CAWSVTYNEQFF. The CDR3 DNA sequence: TGTGCCTGGAGTGTAACTTACAATGAGCAGTTCTTC.

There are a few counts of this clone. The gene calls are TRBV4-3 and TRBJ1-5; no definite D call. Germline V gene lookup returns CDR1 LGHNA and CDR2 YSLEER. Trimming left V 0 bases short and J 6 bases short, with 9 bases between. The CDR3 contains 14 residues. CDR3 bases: TGCGCCAGCAGCCAAGATGTCAGAACTCAGCCCCAGCATTTT. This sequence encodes CASSQDVRTQPQHF.

This CDR3 reads CASSMGKGRGYEQYF. The CDR3 nucleotides are TGTGCCAGTAGTATGGGTAAGGGGAGGGGTTACGAGCAGTACTTC. This chain joins TRBV19 and TRBJ2-7; TRBD2 matches 7 bases. This CDR3 has 15 amino acids. CDR1 LNHDA and CDR2 SQIVND come from the germline V gene (reference sequence). After removal of 3 bases from V and 4 bases from J, the junction contained 9 bases not matched to a gene.

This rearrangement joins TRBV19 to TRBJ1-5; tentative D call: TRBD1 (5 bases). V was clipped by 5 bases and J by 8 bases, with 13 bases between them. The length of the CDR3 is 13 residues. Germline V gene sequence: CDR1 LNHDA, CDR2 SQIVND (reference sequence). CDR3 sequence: CASSRQGWEPQHF. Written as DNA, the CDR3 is TGTGCCAGTAGTCGGCAGGGCTGGGAGCCCCAGCATTTT.

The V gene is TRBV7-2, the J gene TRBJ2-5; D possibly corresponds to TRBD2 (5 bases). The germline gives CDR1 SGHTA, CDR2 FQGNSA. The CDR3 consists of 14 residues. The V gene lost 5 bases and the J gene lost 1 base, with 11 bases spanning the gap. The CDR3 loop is CASSLDYSQETQYF. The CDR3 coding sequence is TGTGCCAGCAGCCTCGACTATTCCCAAGAGACCCAGTACTTC.

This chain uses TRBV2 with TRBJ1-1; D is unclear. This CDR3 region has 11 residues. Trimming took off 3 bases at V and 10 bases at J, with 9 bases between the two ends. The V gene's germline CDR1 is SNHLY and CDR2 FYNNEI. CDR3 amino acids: CASSDSGVAFF. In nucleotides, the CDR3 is TGTGCCAGCAGTGATAGTGGAGTAGCTTTCTTT.

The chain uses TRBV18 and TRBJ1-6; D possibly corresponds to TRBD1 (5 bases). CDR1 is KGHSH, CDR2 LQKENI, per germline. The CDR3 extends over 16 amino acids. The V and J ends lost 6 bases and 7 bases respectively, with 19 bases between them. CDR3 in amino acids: CASSPPGPGGNSPLHF. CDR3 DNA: TGTGCCAGCTCCCCGCCGGGCCCCGGGGGGAATTCACCCCTCCACTTT.

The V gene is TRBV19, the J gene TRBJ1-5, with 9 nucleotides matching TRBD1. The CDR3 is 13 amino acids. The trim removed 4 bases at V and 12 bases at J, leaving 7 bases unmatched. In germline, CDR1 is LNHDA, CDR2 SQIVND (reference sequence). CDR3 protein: CASSRLTGGGQHF. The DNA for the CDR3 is TGTGCCAGTAGTAGATTAACAGGGGGCGGCCAGCATTTT.

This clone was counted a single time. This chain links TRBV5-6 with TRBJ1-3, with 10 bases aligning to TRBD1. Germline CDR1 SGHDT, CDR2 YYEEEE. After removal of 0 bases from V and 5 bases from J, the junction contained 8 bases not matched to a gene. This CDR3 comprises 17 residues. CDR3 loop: CASSLAYGDRGRNTIYF. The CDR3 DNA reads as TGTGCCAGCAGCTTGGCCTATGGGGACAGGGGTCGAAACACCATATATTTT.

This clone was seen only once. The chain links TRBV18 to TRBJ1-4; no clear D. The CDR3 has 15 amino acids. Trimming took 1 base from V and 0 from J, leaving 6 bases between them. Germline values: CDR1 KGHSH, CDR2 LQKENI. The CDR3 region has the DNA TGTGCCAGCTCACCACTGTCCACAACTAATGAAAAACTGTTTTTT. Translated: CASSPLSTTNEKLFF.

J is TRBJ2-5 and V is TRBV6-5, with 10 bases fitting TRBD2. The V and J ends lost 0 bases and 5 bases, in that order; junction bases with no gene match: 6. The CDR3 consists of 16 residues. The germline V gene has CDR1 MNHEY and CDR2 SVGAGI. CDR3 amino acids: CASSYSPSGRGETQYF. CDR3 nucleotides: TGTGCCAGCAGTTACTCGCCTAGCGGGAGAGGGGAGACCCAGTACTTC.

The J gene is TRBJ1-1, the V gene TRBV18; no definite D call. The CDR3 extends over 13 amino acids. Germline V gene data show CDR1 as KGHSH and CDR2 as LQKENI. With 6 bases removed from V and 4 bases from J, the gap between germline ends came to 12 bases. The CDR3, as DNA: TGTGCCAGCTCCTTGGACGGAGGCACTGAAGCTTTCTTT. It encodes CASSLDGGTEAFF.

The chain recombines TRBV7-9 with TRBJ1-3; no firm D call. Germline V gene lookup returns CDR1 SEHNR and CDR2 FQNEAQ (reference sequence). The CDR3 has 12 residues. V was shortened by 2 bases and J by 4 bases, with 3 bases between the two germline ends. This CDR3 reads CASSLQGNTIYF. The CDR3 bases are TGTGCCAGCAGCTTACAGGGAAACACCATATATTTT.

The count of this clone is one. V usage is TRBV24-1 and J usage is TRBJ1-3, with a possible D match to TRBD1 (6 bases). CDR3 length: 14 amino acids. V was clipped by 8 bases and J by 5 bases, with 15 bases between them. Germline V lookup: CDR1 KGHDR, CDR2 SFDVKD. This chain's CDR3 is CATKPGEARNTIYF. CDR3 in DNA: TGTGCCACCAAACCAGGGGAAGCTCGAAACACCATATATTTT.

For the CDR3, the DNA is TGTGCCAGCAGCGTAGGTAGAGGGGCAGGGGCTGAAGCTTTCTTT. Protein sequence: CASSVGRGAGAEAFF. This chain uses TRBV9 with TRBJ1-1; D might be TRBD1 (6 bases). With 0 bases removed from V and 6 bases from J, the gap between germline ends came to 15 bases. The CDR3 has 15 residues. CDR1 is SGDLS, CDR2 YYNGEE, per germline.

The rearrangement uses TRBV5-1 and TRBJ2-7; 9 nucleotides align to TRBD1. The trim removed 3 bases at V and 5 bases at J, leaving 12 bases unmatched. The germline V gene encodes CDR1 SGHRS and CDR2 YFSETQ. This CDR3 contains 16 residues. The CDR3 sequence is CASSSSPGTGLNEQYF. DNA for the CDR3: TGCGCCAGCAGCTCCTCCCCCGGGACAGGGCTGAACGAGCAGTACTTC.

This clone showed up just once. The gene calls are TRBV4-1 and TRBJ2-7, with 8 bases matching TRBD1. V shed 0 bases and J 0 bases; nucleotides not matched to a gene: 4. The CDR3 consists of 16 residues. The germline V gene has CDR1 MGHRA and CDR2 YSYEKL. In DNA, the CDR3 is TGCGCCAGCAGCCAAGATCGGACAGGGATCTCCTACGAGCAGTACTTC. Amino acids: CASSQDRTGISYEQYF.

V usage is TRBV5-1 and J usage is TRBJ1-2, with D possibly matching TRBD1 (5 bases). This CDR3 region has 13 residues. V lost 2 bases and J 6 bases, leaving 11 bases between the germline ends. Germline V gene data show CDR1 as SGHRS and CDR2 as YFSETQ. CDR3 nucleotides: TGCGCCAGCAGCTTCCAGGGCGTCGATGGCTACACCTTC. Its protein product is CASSFQGVDGYTF.

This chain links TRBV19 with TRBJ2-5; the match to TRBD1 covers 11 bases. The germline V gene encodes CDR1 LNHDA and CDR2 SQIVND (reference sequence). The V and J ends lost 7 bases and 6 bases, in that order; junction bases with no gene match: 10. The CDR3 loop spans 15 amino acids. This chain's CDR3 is CASTSRTGGGKTQYF. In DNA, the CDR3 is TGTGCCAGTACCTCCAGGACAGGGGGCGGAAAGACCCAGTACTTC.